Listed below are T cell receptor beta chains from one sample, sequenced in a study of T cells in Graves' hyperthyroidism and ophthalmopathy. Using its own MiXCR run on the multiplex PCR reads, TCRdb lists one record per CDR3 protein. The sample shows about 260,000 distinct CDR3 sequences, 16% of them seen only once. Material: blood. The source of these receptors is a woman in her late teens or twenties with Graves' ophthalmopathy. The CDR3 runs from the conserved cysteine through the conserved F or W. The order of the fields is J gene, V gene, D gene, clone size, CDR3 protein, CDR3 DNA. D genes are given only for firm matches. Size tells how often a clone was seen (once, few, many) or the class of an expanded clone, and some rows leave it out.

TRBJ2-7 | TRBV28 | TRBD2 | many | CASSLTGGSGEQYF | TGTGCCAGCAGTTTAACGGGAGGATCGGGGGAGCAGTACTTC
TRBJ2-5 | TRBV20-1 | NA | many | CSARDMGGPTGGQETQYF | TGCAGTGCTAGAGATATGGGGGGGCCCACGGGGGGACAAGAGACCCAGTACTTC
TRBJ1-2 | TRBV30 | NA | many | CAWSVLRSYGYTF | TGTGCCTGGAGTGTACTTCGCAGCTATGGCTACACCTTC
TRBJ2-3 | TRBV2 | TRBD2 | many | CASSGGLAGPTDTQYF | TGTGCCAGCAGTGGGGGACTAGCGGGACCCACAGATACGCAGTATTTT
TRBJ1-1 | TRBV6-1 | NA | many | CASSESGGNTEAFF | TGTGCCAGCAGTGAGTCCGGGGGGAACACTGAAGCTTTCTTT
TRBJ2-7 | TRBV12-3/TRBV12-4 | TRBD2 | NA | CASSESGRAYEQYF | TGTGCCAGCAGTGAAAGCGGGAGGGCCTACGAGCAGTACTTC
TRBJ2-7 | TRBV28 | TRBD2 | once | CASSHPSGLAGGAYEQYF | TGTGCCAGCAGTCATCCTTCGGGACTAGCGGGAGGTGCCTACGAGCAGTACTTC
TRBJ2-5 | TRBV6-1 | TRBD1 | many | CASLRQGSRETQYF | TGTGCCAGCCTTCGACAGGGTTCGAGGGAGACCCAGTACTTC
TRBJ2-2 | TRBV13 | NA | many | CASSQGEPGAMTNTGELFF | TGTGCCAGCAGCCAAGGAGAGCCGGGAGCAATGACGAACACCGGGGAGCTGTTTTTT
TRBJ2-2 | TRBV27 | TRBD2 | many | CASSKGLAGYAGELFF | TGTGCCAGCAGTAAAGGACTAGCGGGATATGCCGGGGAGCTGTTTTTT
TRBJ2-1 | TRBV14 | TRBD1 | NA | CASSQRDRERNYNEQFF | TGTGCCAGCAGCCAACGTGACAGGGAGAGGAACTACAATGAGCAGTTCTTC
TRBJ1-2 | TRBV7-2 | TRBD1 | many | CASSFSSRQGAWGGYTF | TGTGCCAGCAGCTTTAGTTCCAGACAGGGGGCCTGGGGGGGCTACACCTTC
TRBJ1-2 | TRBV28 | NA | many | CASSLPGSYGYTF | TGTGCCAGCAGTTTACCGGGGAGCTATGGCTACACCTTC
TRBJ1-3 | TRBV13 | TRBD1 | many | CASSLEQGAFGNTIYF | TGTGCCAGCAGCTTAGAGCAGGGGGCGTTCGGAAACACCATATATTTT
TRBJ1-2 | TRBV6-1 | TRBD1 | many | CASSENRGGYTF | TGTGCCAGCAGTGAAAACAGGGGTGGCTACACCTTC
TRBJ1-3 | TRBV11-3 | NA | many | CASSFGRGNTIYF | TGTGCCAGCAGTTTTGGACGGGGAAACACCATATATTTT
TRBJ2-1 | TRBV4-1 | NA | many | CASSQLLGWGYNEQFF | TGCGCTAGCAGCCAATTACTAGGATGGGGCTACAATGAGCAGTTCTTC
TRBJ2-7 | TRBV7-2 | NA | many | CASSSRSSYEQYF | TGTGCCAGCAGCTCAAGGAGCTCCTACGAGCAGTACTTC
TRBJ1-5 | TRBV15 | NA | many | CATSRETTGWSNQPQHF | TGTGCCACCAGCAGAGAGACGACAGGCTGGAGCAATCAGCCCCAGCATTTT
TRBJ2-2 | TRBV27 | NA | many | CASTTGTTNTGELFF | TGTGCCAGCACCACCGGGACAACGAACACCGGGGAGCTGTTTTTT
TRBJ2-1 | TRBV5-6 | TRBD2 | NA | CASSSRLAGGPVNEQFF | TGTGCCAGCAGCTCCAGACTAGCGGGGGGGCCGGTAAATGAGCAGTTCTTC
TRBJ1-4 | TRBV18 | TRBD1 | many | CASSPKGQPNEKLFF | TGTGCCAGCTCACCCAAGGGACAGCCGAATGAAAAACTGTTTTTT
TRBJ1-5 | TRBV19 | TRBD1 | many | CASSSQGDQPQHF | TGTGCCAGTAGTTCGCAGGGGGATCAGCCCCAGCATTTT
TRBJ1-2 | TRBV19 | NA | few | CASSHGLYGSCTF | TGTGCCAGTAGCCATGGGCTCTATGGATCCTGTACCTTC
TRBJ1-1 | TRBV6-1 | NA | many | CASNLPGVNTEAFF | TGTGCCAGCAACCTCCCGGGAGTGAACACTGAAGCTTTCTTT
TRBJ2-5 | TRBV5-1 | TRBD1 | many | CASSWDRVETQYF | TGCGCCAGCAGCTGGGACAGGGTTGAGACCCAGTACTTC
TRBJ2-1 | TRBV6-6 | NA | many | CASSYHGDEQFF | TGTGCCAGCAGTTACCACGGGGATGAGCAGTTCTTC
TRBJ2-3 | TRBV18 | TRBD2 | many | CASSPREAPDTQYF | TGTGCCAGCTCACCTCGGGAGGCCCCAGATACGCAGTATTTT
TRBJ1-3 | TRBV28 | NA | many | CASSPHTGVGNTIYF | TGTGCCAGCAGTCCCCATACAGGAGTCGGAAACACCATATATTTT
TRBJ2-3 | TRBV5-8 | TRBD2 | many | CASSAGGVSTDTQYF | TGTGCCAGCAGCGCGGGGGGCGTTAGCACAGATACGCAGTATTTT
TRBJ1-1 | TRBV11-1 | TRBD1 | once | CASSDKGTGGGSTEAFF | TGTGCCAGCAGCGATAAGGGGACAGGGGGCGGGAGCACTGAAGCTTTCTTT
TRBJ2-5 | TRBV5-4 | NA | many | CASSLAPIQETQYF | TGTGCCAGCAGCTTGGCCCCGATTCAAGAGACCCAGTACTTC
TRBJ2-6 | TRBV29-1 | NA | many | CSVAVSGAGANVLTF | TGCAGCGTTGCGGTTTCGGGGGCTGGGGCCAACGTCCTGACTTTC
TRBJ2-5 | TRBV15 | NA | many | CATSRVTHEQETQYF | TGTGCCACCAGCAGGGTAACACACGAACAAGAGACCCAGTACTTC
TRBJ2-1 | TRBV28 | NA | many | CASSFTGEYNEQFF | TGTGCCAGCAGTTTTACCGGAGAGTACAATGAGCAGTTCTTC
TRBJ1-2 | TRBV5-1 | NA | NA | CASSLYGTGYGYTF | TGCGCCAGCAGCTTGTATGGAACCGGCTATGGCTACACCTTC
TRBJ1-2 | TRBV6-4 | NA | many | CASSDTPWDGYTF | TGTGCCAGCAGTGATACTCCCTGGGATGGCTACACCTTC
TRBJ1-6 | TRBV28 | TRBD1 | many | CASTPGQGWSPLHF | TGTGCCAGCACCCCGGGACAGGGGTGGTCACCCCTCCACTTT
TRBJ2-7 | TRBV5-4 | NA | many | CATKTEDERSYEQYF | TGTGCCACCAAAACAGAGGACGAGCGGTCCTACGAGCAGTACTTC
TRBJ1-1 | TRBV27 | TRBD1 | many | CASSLDRETEAFF | TGTGCCAGCAGTTTAGACAGGGAGACTGAAGCTTTCTTT
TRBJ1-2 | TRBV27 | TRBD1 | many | CASSLGTGYGYTF | TGTGCCAGCAGTCTAGGGACAGGCTATGGCTACACCTTC
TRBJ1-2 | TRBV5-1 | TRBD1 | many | CASSLLTGGADGYTF | TGCGCCAGCAGCTTGCTCACAGGGGGCGCGGATGGCTACACCTTC
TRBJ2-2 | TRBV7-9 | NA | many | CASSPKTARAPGELFF | TGTGCCAGCAGCCCTAAGACTGCCAGGGCCCCCGGGGAGCTGTTTTTT